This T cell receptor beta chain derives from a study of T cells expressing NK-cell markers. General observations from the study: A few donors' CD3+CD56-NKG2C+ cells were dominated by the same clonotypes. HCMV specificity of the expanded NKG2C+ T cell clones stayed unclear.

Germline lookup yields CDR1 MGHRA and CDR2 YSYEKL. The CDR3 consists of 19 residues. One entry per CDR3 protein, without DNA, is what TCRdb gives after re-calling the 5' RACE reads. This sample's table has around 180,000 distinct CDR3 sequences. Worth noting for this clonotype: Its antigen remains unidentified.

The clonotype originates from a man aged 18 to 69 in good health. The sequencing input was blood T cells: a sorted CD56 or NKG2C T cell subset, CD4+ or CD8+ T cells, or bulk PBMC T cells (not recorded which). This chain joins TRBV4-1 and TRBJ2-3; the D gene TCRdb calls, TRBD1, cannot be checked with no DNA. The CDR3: CASSQMLALEGVGTDTQYF.